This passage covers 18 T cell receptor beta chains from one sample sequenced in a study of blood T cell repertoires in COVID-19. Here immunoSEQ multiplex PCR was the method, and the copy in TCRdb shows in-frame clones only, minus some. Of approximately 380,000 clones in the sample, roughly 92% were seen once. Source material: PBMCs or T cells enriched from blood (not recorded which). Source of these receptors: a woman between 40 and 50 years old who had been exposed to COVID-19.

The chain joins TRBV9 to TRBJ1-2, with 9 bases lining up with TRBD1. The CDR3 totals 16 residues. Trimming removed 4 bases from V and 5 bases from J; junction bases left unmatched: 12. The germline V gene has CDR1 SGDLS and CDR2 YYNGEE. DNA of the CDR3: TGTGCCAGCAGCCCATTAGTGGGGACAGGGATTTATGGCTACACCTTC. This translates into CASSPLVGTGIYGYTF.

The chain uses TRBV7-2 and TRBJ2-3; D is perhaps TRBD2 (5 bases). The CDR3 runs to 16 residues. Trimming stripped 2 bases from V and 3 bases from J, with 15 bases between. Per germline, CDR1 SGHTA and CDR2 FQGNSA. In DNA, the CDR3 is TGTGCCAGCAGCTTAAGGTTTGCGGGTCGGACAGATACGCAGTATTTT. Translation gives CASSLRFAGRTDTQYF.

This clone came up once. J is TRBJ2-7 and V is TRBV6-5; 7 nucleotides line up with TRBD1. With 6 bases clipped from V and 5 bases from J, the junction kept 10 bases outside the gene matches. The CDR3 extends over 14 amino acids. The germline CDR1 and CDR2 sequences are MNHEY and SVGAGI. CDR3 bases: TGTGCCAGCAGCATAAAACAGGGGATCCACGAGCAGTACTTC. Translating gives CASSIKQGIHEQYF.

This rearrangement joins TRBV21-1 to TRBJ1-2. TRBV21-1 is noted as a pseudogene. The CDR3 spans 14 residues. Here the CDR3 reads CASGRGSLQDGYTF. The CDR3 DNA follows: TGTGCCAGCGGGCGGGGGAGCCTACAGGATGGCTACACCTTC.

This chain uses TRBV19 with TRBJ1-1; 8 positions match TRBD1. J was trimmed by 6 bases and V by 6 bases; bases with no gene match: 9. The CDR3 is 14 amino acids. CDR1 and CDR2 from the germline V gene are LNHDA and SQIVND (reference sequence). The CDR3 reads CASSLTGGGAEAFF. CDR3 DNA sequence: TGTGCCAGTAGCCTAACAGGGGGGGGCGCTGAAGCTTTCTTT.

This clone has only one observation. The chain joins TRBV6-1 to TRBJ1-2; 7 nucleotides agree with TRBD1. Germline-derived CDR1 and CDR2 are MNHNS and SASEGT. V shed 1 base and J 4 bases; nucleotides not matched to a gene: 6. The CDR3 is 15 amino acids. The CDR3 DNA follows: TGTGCCAGCAGTGAAGGACAGGGCGGTTTCTATGGCTACACCTTC. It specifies CASSEGQGGFYGYTF.

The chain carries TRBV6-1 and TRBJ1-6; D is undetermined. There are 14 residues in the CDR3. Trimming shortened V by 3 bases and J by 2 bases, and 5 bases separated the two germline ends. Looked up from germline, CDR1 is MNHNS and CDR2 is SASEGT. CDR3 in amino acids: CASSDRTYNSPLHF. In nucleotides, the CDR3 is TGTGCCAGCAGTGACAGGACCTATAATTCACCCCTCCACTTT.

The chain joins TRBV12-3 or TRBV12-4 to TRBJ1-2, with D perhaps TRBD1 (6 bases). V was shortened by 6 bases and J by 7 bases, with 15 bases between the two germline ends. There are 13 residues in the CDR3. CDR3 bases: TGTGCCAGCAGGGACAGCGGATTCCTTGGCTACACCTTC. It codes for CASRDSGFLGYTF.

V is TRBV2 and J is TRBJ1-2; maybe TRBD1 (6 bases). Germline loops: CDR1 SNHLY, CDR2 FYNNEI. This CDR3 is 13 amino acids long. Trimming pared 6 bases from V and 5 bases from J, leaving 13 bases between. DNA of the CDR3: TGTGCCAGCAGGGTCGGACAGCTATATGGCTACACCTTC. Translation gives CASRVGQLYGYTF. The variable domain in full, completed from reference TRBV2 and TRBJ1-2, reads EPEVTQTPSHQVTQMGQEVILRCVPISNHLYFYWYRQILGQKVEFLVSFYNNEISEKSEIFDDQFSVERPDGSNFTLKIRSTKLEDSAMYFCASRVGQLYGYTFGSGTRLTVV.

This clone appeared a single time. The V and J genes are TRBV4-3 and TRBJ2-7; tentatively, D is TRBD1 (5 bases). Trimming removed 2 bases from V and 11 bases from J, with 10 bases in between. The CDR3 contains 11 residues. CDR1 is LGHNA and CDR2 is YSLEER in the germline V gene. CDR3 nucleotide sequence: TGCGCCAGCAGCCAACCAGGGTGTAAGTACTTC. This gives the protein CASSQPGCKYF.

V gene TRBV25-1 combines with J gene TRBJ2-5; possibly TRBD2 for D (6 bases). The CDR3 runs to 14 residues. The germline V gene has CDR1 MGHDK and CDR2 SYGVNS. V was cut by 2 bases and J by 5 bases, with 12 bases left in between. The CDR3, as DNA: TGTGCCAGCAGTGAAATTTCAGGAGGGGAGACCCAGTACTTC. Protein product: CASSEISGGETQYF.

DNA for the CDR3: TGTGCCACCAGCAGAGTGGGGACAAACAATGAGCAGTTCTTC. Translated: CATSRVGTNNEQFF. The gene calls are TRBV15 and TRBJ2-1; possible D gene TRBD1, 6 bases. The length of the CDR3 is 14 residues. V lost 1 base and J lost 5, with 9 bases in between. Germline V gene data show CDR1 as LNHNV and CDR2 as YYDKDF (reference sequence). Combining the CDR3 with reference TRBV15 and TRBJ2-1 gives the whole variable domain DAMVIQNPRYQVTQFGKPVTLSCSQTLNHNVMYWYQQKSSQAPKLLFHYYDKDFNNEADTPDNFQSRRPNTSFCFLDIRSPGLGDTAMYLCATSRVGTNNEQFFGPGTRLTVL.

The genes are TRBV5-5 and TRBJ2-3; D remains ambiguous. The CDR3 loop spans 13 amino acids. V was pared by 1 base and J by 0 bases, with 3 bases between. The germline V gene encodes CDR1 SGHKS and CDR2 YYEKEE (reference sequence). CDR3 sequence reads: CASSLTSTDTQYF. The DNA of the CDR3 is TGTGCCAGCAGCTTGACAAGCACAGATACGCAGTATTTT.

CDR3 nucleotides: TGTGCCAGCAGCGTATCAGGGGGGTCCTCTGGAAACACCATATATTTT. It encodes CASSVSGGSSGNTIYF. The chain couples TRBV9 to TRBJ1-3, with TRBD1 matching 7 bases. The CDR3 totals 16 residues. J was trimmed by 0 bases and V by 1 base; bases with no gene match: 4. Looked up from germline, CDR1 is SGDLS and CDR2 is YYNGEE.

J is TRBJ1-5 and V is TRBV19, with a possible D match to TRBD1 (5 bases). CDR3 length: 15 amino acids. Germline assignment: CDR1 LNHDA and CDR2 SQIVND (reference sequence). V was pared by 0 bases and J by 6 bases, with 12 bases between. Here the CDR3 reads CASSIDQGSGQPQHF. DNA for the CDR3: TGTGCCAGTAGTATAGATCAGGGCTCGGGTCAGCCCCAGCATTTT. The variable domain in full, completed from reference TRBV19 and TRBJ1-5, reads DGGITQSPKYLFRKEGQNVTLSCEQNLNHDAMYWYRQDPGQGLRLIYYSQIVNDFQKGDIAEGYSVSREKKESFPLTVTSAQKNPTAFYLCASSIDQGSGQPQHFGDGTRLSIL.

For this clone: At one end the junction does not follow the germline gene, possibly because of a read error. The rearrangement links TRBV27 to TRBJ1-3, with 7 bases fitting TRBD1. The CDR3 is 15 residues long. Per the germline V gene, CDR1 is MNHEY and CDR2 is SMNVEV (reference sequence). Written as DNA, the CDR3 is TGTGCCAGCAGTTTACTGGGGACAGCTGGGAACACCATATATTTT. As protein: CASSLLGTAGNTIYF.

The CDR3 loop reads CASSARASGTYNEQFF. The CDR3 coding sequence is TGTGCCAGTAGTGCCCGGGCTAGCGGGACCTACAATGAGCAGTTCTTC. V gene TRBV19 combines with J gene TRBJ2-1; the match to TRBD2 covers 9 bases. V shed 5 bases, J shed 2 bases, and the junction held 7 bases outside the gene matches. The CDR3 loop spans 16 amino acids. Germline assignment: CDR1 LNHDA and CDR2 SQIVND (reference sequence).

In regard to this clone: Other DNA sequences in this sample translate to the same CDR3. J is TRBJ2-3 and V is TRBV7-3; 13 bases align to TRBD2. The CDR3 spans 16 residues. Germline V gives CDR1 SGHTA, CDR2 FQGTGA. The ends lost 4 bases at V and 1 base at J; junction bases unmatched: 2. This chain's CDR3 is CASSSGLAGGTDTQYF. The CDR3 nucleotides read TGTGCCAGCAGCTCCGGACTAGCGGGGGGCACAGATACGCAGTATTTT. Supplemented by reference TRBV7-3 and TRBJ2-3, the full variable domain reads GAGVSQTPSNKVTEKGKYVELRCDPISGHTALYWYRQSLGQGPEFLIYFQGTGAADDSGLPNDRFFAVRPEGSVSTLKIQRTERGDSAVYLCASSSGLAGGTDTQYFGPGTRLTVL.